This T cell receptor (beta chain) originates from a study of blood T cell repertoires in COVID-19 (TCRdb year 2020). At the level of the whole study: Collaborator samples came from the United States, Italy and Spain and covered acute and convalescent phases of COVID-19. The prospective study material was composed of cDNA or gDNA derived from T cells, B-cell-depleted T cells, or PBMCs. The dataset comprised deeply sampled blood TCRbeta repertoires from subjects exposed to, actively infected with, or recovered from COVID-19. The repertoires were released in a freely available public database intended as a resource for research on the immune response to SARS-CoV-2. The samples were drawn from two sources: the first 160 participants of the ongoing ImmuneRACE study, and 1,000 to 1,500 subjects contributed by 6 global collaborators. Sample metadata almost always included a de-identified subject ID, COVID-19 status, age in years and sex. HLA class I and class II types, where available, came from metadata supplied by the sample provider rather than from assay-based typing.

In the prospective study, participants were about 18 to 95 years old, resided in about two dozen geographic areas of the United States, and were enrolled through a virtual design. To assign participants to cohorts, the prospective study relied on clinical history that participants themselves reported in a screening survey and a study questionnaire. Recovered participants in ImmuneRACE Cohort 3 were defined as having two consecutive negative NP/OP PCR tests, clearance from a healthcare professional, or resolution of symptoms. Each participant in the prospective study had whole blood, serum and a nasopharyngeal or oropharyngeal swab collected by mobile phlebotomists. Prospective study participants could optionally give additional blood draws and questionnaires over a roughly 2-month period. Before DNA extraction, blood samples from the prospective study were shipped at room temperature or frozen.

In regard to this clone: This receptor's antigen is unknown. Per-nucleotide qualities are absent, and no much larger clonotype sits a single base away.

Here is what the overall study found, with its caveats: Clinical and demographic metadata were provided uncurated, with the amount varying by source and participant.

The immunoSEQ Assay, a bias-controlled multiplex PCR, was used to amplify TCRbeta CDR3 regions from genomic DNA. From the authors' description of their analysis: Within the assay, amplification of reference gene primers was used to estimate how many nucleated cells each sample contained. To quantify the absolute abundance of each unique TCRbeta CDR3 rearrangement, sequence reads were collapsed and filtered. For each sample, productive Simpson clonality was calculated as the square root of Simpson's diversity index across productive rearrangements. TCRdb carries this immuneACCESS record with in-frame sequences only. Its versions omit some clonotypes, under half of them owing to an unresolved V gene in the studies checked, with the rest unexplained. V, J and clone size are taken as reported in that table, and D and trimming were inferred from the DNA itself. The sample table holds about 330,000 clones, of which around 87% were seen once. The ten largest clones capture about 5% of the sample.

Sequenced input: PBMCs or T cells enriched from blood (not recorded which). The sequence derives from a woman in her thirties who had recovered from COVID-19.

The CDR3 is CASSQGDWAPLHF. The DNA sequence follows: TGTGCCAGCAGCCAAGGGGACTGGGCACCCCTCCACTTT. The sequence links TRBV4-2 to TRBJ1-6, with a tentative D gene TRBD1 over 5 matching bases. The CDR3 runs 13 residues from the cysteine to the phenylalanine. This entry keeps only the CDR3 DNA: 39 bases, framed from base 1. V is shortened by 1 base, J by 11 bases, and the region joining them spans 9 bases. The germline V gene encodes CDR1 LGHNA and CDR2 YNFKEQ.